Listed below are T cell receptor beta chains from one sample, sequenced in a study of blood T cell repertoires in COVID-19. The repertoire was sequenced with immunoSEQ multiplex PCR; TCRdb's copy has only in-frame clones and lacks some. The sample yields roughly 100,000 clones, about nine tenths seen once. Input material: peripheral blood. These receptors were collected from a woman aged 45 to 65 with COVID-19, enrolled during active disease. CDR3s include the opening cysteine and the closing phenylalanine or tryptophan.

TRBJ2-4,TRBV5-4,CASSDTGVAKNIQYF
TRBJ2-5,TRBV2,CASSETQRGGWETQYF
TRBJ1-1,TRBV19,CASSKFRGTEAFF
TRBJ1-4,TRBV7-9,CASSPGTGGEKLFF
TRBJ2-4,TRBV13,CASSSPGGGIPFESNIQYF
TRBJ1-2,TRBV5-4,CASSVDRGIVYGYTF
TRBJ2-1,TRBV3-1/TRBV3-2,CASSQEPPGSSSYNEQFF
TRBJ2-1,TRBV5-1,CASSAGTGSYNEQFF
TRBJ1-2,TRBV4-2,CASSQDRTLIYGYTF
TRBJ2-3,TRBV6-5,CASSPTGSPDTQYF
TRBJ2-7,TRBV19,CASSIGPSGTYEQYF
TRBJ2-7,TRBV7-9,CASSSGQSSYEQYF
TRBJ2-7,TRBV4-1,CASSQTQGLGEYEQYF
TRBJ1-5,TRBV30,CAWSGSGNQPQHF
TRBJ2-1,TRBV25-1,CASSETGGYNEQFF
TRBJ2-7,TRBV13,CASSPMGTGVSYEQYF
TRBJ1-3,TRBV30,CAWSVSTGNTIYF
TRBJ2-2,TRBV7-3,CASSSGGPNTGELFF
TRBJ2-5,TRBV3-1/TRBV3-2,CASSQDAEGRRGETQYF
TRBJ2-7,TRBV30,CAWSVRGYEQYF
TRBJ1-5,TRBV5-6,CASSLGPGLKQPQHF
TRBJ2-7,TRBV5-5,CASSLERGAKYEQYF